The source of this TCR beta chain is a study of T cell changes during pregnancy in multiple sclerosis. Clones were sequenced by immunoSEQ multiplex PCR, and TCRdb holds only the in-frame ones, with some missing. Found here are some 85,000 clones, roughly 93% of them singletons; the top ten hold approximately 0.79%. V lost 5 bases to trimming and J lost 0 bases, with 11 bases between them. From germline, CDR1 is KGHSH and CDR2 LQKENI. The CDR3 extends over 16 amino acids. This specimen was peripheral blood, taken in the second trimester of pregnancy. J is TRBJ1-6 and V is TRBV18, with D hard to call. This clonotype originated in a female donor in good health, enrolled as a control in a pregnancy study. This CDR3 reads CASSTLESSYNSPLHF. The CDR3 nucleotides read TGTGCCAGCTCAACCCTGGAGAGCTCCTATAATTCACCCCTCCACTTT.